This T cell receptor (beta chain) was profiled in a study of CXCR3-negative and CXCR3-positive naive CD8 T cells. General observations from the study: With CXCR3 expression partially decreased after cryopreservation, most assays relied on fresh PBMCs. CXCR3-positive naive cells carried more hydrophobic TRB CDR3s than CXCR3-negative ones. Memory CD8+ cells showed much lower diversity, while both naive subsets displayed comparably high diversity.

UMI-labeled 5' RACE TRB cDNA libraries were prepared from the cells. One entry per CDR3 protein, without DNA, is what TCRdb gives after re-calling the 5' RACE reads. The sample table sets out 6,000 to 8,500 distinct CDR3 sequences. The CDR3 has 15 residues. Germline V gene sequence: CDR1 SQVTM, CDR2 ANQGSEA. This clonotype is medium-sized (0.01 to 0.1%) by frequency. Its antigen is not known. This TCR was recovered from a human donor in good health. Some clones in this sample may be carry-over from other donors' samples. Sequenced: naive CXCR3+ CD8+ T cells from blood. This sample's subset: CD45RO-CCR7+CD27+CD95- naive CD8+ T cells expressing CXCR3 (TNR3+). The V call is TRBV29-1, the J call TRBJ2-7; the TCRdb D gene call, TRBD1, has no DNA to confirm it. This chain's CDR3 is CSVEAPGGRPYEQYF.